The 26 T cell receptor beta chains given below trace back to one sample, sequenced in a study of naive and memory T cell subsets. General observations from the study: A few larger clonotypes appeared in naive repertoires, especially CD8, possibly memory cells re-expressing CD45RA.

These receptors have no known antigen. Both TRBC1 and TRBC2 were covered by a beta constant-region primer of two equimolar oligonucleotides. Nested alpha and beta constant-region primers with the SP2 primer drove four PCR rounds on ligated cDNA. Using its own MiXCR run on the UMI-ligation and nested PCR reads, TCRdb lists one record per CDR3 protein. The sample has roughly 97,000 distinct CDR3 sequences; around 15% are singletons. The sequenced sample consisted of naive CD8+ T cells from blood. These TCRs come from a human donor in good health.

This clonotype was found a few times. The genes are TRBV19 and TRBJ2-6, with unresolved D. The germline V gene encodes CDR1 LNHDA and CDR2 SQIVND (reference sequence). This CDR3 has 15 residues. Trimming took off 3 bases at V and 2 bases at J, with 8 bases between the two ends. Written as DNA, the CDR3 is TGTGCCAGTAGTATTTCGGCAGCTGGGGCCAACGTCCTGACTTTC. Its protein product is CASSISAAGANVLTF.

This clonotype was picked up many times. The CDR3 DNA reads TGTGCCAGCAGCCCGGACAGGTTCCACAATGAGCAGTTCTTC. It codes for CASSPDRFHNEQFF. J is TRBJ2-1 and V is TRBV5-4, with 7 bases aligning to TRBD1. The CDR3 spans 14 residues. V trimming: 4 bases; J trimming: 5 bases; junction bases outside the gene matches: 6. CDR1 is SGHNT, CDR2 YYREEE, per germline (reference sequence).

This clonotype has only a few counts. CDR3 in amino acids: CSVPGASGETQYF. In DNA form, the CDR3 reads TGCAGCGTCCCGGGGGCAAGCGGAGAGACCCAGTACTTC. The chain links TRBV29-1 to TRBJ2-5, with D perhaps assigned TRBD1 or TRBD2 (6 bases each). CDR1 is SQVTM and CDR2 is ANQGSEA in the germline V gene. V dropped 6 bases and J dropped 4 bases, with 15 bases sitting between them. This CDR3 spans 13 amino acids. The complete variable domain, with remaining parts taken from reference TRBV29-1 and TRBJ2-5, reads SAVISQKPSRDICQRGTSLTIQCQVDSQVTMMFWYRQQPGQSLTLIATANQGSEATYESGFVIDKFPISRPNLTFSTLTVSNMSPEDSSIYLCSVPGASGETQYFGPGTRLLVL.

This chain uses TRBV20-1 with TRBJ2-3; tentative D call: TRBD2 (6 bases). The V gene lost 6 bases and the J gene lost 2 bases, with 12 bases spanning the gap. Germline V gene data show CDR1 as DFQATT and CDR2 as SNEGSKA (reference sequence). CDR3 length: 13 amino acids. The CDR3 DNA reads TGCAGTGCCACAACGGGAGCCACAGATACGCAGTATTTT. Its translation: CSATTGATDTQYF.

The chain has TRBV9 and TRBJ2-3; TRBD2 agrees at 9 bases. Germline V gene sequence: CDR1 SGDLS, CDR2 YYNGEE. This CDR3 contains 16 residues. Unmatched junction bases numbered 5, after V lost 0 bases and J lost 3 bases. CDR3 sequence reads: CASSVEASGATDTQYF. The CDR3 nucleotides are TGTGCCAGCAGCGTAGAGGCTAGCGGGGCGACAGATACGCAGTATTTT.

CDR3 loop: CASSLRPNYGYTF. CDR3 DNA: TGTGCCAGCAGTTTACGTCCGAACTATGGCTACACCTTC. V gene TRBV12-3 or TRBV12-4 combines with J gene TRBJ1-2; D is undetermined. Deletions cut 2 bases from V and 2 bases from J, with 6 bases between. This CDR3 is built from 13 residues.

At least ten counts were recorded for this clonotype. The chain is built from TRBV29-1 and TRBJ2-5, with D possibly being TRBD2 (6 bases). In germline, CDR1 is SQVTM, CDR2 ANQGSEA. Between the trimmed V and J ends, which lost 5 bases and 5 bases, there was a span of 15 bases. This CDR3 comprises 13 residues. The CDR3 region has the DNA TGCAGCGTTTGGCAGGGAGGTCGGGAGACCCAGTACTTC. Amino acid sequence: CSVWQGGRETQYF. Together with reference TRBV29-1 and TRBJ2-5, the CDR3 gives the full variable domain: SAVISQKPSRDICQRGTSLTIQCQVDSQVTMMFWYRQQPGQSLTLIATANQGSEATYESGFVIDKFPISRPNLTFSTLTVSNMSPEDSSIYLCSVWQGGRETQYFGPGTRLLVL.

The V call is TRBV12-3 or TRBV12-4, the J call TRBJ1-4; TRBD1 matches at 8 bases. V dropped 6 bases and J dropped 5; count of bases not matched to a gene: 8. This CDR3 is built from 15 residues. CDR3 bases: TGTGCCAGCAGCAATGCGCGGACAGGGAATGAAAAACTGTTTTTT. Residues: CASSNARTGNEKLFF.

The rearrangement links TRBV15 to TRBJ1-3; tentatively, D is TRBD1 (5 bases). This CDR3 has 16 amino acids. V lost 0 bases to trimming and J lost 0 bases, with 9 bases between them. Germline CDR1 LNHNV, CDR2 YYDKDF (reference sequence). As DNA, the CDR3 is TGTGCCACCAGCAGAGATCCAGGGCCCTCTGGAAACACCATATATTTT. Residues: CATSRDPGPSGNTIYF.

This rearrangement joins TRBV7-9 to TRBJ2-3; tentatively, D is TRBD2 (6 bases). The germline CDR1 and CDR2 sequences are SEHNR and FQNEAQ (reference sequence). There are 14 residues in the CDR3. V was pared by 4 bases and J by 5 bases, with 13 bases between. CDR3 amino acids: CASSSDWGEDTQYF. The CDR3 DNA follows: TGTGCCAGCAGCTCCGACTGGGGGGAAGATACGCAGTATTTT.

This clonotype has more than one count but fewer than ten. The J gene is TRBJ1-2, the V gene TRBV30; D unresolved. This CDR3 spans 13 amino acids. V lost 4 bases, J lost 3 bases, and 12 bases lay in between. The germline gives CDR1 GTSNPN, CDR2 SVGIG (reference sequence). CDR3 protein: CAWMASKHYGYTF. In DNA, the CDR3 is TGTGCCTGGATGGCCAGCAAACACTATGGCTACACCTTC.

The CDR3 region has the DNA TGCAGCGTTCCCGGACAGGGGATAATCGGGGAGCTGTTTTTT. It translates to CSVPGQGIIGELFF. This rearrangement joins TRBV29-1 to TRBJ2-2; 9 bases agree with TRBD1. CDR1 is SQVTM, CDR2 ANQGSEA, per germline. The CDR3 is made up of 14 amino acids. J gave up 7 bases and V 5 bases, and 8 bases lay outside the gene matches.

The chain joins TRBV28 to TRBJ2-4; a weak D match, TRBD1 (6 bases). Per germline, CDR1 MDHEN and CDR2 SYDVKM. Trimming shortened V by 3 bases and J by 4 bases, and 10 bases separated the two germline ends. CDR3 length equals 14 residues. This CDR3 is CASSFPDRKNIQYF. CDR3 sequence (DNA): TGTGCCAGCAGTTTCCCGGACAGAAAAAACATTCAGTACTTC.

The CDR3 sequence: CASSRTVGYEQYF. The DNA of the CDR3 is TGTGCCAGCAGCCGGACAGTCGGATACGAGCAGTACTTC. This chain connects TRBV27 to TRBJ2-7, with D tentatively TRBD1 (6 bases). V gave up 6 bases and J gave up 4 bases, with 13 bases separating them. The CDR3 contains 13 residues. Germline assignment: CDR1 MNHEY and CDR2 SMNVEV (reference sequence).

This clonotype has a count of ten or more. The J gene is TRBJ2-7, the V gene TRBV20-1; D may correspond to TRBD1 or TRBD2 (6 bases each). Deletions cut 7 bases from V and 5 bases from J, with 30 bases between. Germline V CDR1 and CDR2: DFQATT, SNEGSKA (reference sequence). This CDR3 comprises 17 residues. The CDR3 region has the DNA TGCAGTGTGGTCGGGGGCAGACCCCGCAGGGCAGGAGACGAGCAGTACTTC. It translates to CSVVGGRPRRAGDEQYF.

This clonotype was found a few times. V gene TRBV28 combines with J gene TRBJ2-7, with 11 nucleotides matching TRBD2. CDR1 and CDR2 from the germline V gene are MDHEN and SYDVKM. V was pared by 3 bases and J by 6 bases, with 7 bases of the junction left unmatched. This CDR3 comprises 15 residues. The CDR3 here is CASSFLAGGPGEQYF. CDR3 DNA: TGTGCCAGCAGTTTCCTAGCGGGGGGACCTGGCGAGCAGTACTTC.

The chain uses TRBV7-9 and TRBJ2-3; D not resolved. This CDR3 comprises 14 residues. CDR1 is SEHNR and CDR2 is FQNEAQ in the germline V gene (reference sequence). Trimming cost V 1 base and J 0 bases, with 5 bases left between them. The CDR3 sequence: CASSLVQSTDTQYF. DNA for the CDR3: TGTGCCAGCAGCTTAGTCCAGAGCACAGATACGCAGTATTTT.

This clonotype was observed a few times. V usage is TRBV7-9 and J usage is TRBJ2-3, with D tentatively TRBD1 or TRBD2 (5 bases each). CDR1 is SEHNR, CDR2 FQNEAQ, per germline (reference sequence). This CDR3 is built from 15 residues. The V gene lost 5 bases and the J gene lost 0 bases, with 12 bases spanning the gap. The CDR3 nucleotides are TGTGCCAGCAGCCCGCGAGGGGCTAGCACAGATACGCAGTATTTT. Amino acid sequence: CASSPRGASTDTQYF.

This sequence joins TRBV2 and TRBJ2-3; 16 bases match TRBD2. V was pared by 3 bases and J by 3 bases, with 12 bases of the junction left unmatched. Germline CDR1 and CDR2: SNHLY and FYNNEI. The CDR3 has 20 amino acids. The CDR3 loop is CASSEVSGLAGGPGTDTQYF. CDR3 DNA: TGTGCCAGCAGTGAGGTATCGGGACTAGCGGGAGGGCCAGGAACAGATACGCAGTATTTT.

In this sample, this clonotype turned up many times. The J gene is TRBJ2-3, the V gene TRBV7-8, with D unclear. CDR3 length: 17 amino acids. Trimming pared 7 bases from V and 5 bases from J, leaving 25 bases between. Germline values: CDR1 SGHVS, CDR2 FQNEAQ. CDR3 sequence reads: CASNPTPFKFGIDTQYF. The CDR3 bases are TGTGCCAGCAACCCGACCCCTTTTAAGTTTGGGATAGATACGCAGTATTTT.

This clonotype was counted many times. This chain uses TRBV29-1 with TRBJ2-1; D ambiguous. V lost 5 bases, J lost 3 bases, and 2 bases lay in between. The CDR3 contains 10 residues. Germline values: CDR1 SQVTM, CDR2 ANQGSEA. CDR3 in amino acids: CSVIYNEQFF. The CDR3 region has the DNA TGCAGCGTTATCTACAATGAGCAGTTCTTC.

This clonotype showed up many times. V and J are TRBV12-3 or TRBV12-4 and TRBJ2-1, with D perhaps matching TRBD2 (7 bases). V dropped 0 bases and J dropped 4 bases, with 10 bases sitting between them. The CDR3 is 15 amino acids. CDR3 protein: CASSLAGGGYNEQFF. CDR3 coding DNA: TGTGCCAGCAGTTTAGCGGGAGGGGGTTACAATGAGCAGTTCTTC.

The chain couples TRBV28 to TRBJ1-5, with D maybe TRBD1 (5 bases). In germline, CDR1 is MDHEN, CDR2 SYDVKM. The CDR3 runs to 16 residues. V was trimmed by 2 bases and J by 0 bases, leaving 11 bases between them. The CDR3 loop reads CASSLRDVHSNQPQHF. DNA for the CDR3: TGTGCCAGCAGTTTAAGGGACGTACATAGCAATCAGCCCCAGCATTTT.

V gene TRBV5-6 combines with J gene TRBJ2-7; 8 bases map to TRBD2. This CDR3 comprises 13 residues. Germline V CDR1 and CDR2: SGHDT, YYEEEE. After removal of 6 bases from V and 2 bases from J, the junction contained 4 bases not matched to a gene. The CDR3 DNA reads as TGTGCCAGCAATCGGGGGGGCACCTACGAGCAGTACTTC. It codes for CASNRGGTYEQYF.

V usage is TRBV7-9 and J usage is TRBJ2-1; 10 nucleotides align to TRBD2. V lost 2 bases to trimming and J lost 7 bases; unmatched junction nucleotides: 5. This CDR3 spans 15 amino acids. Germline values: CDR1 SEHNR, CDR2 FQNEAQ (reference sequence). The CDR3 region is CASSLILAGDNEQFF. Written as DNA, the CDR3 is TGTGCCAGCAGCTTAATCCTAGCGGGAGATAATGAGCAGTTCTTC.

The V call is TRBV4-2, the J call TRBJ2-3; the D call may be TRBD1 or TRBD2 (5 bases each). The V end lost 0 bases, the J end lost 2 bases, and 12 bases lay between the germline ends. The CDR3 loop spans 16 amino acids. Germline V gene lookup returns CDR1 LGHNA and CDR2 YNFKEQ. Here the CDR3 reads CASSQDGGTYTDTQYF. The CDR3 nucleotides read TGTGCCAGCAGCCAAGATGGTGGGACCTACACAGATACGCAGTATTTT.